The T cell receptor (beta chain) described here comes from a study of CD8 T cells in Susac syndrome. Turning to the study itself: Sequenced Susac syndrome patients included more than 5 with active disease and fewer than 10 who were in remission.

There are 11 residues in the CDR3. Negative isolation was used for CD8+ and CD4+ T cells, and FACS enrichment was applied to TEMRA cells. Reverse transcription of roughly 0.45 to 1 ug RNA used random hexamers. TCRdb used MiXCR to reprocess the immunoSEQ multiplex PCR reads, holding one entry per CDR3 protein. The sample yields roughly 150,000 distinct CDR3 sequences, roughly 95% seen once. The genes are TRBV21-1 and TRBJ2-7; no check of the table's D call, TRBD1, against the DNA was made. TRBV21-1 is tagged as a pseudogene. The sample was CD4+ T cells from PBMCs. This TCR was sampled from a human donor with Susac syndrome. The CDR3 here is CASRGDYEQYF. CDR3 coding DNA: TGTGCCAGCAGAGGGGATTACGAGCAGTACTTC.